The clone carrying this T cell receptor beta chain was recorded only once. TCRdb's table, derived via immunoSEQ multiplex PCR, lists solely in-frame clones and lacks some. The sample carries some 200,000 clones, roughly 86% recorded once. The sample comes from a study of blood T cell repertoires in COVID-19. The CDR3 covers 15 residues. Germline V gene data show CDR1 as SGHRS and CDR2 as YFSETQ. V lost 3 bases, J lost 3 bases, and 12 bases lay in between. This receptor was obtained from a man aged 70 or older with acute or convalescent COVID-19. The sequenced sample consisted of peripheral blood. The chain employs TRBV5-1 and TRBJ2-2; D remains ambiguous. For the CDR3, the DNA is TGCGCCAGCAGCTCGGGTACCCGTTACACCGGGGAGCTGTTTTTT. Translating it yields CASSSGTRYTGELFF.